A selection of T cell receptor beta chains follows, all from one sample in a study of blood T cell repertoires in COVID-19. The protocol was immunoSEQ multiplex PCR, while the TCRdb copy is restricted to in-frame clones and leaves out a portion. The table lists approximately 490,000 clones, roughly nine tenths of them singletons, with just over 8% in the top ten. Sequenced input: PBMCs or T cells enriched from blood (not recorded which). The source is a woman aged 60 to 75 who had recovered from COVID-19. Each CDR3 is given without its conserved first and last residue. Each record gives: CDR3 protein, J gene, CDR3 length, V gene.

ASSLLGTEAF	TRBJ1-1	10	TRBV12-3/TRBV12-4
ASSLGAGNTEAF	TRBJ1-1	12	TRBV7-8
ASSFRLAGQETQY	TRBJ2-5	13	TRBV5-4
ASSMGRNNSPLH	TRBJ1-6	12	TRBV19
ASSQVGGRITYGYT	TRBJ1-2	14	TRBV4-1
SVGGGAALSTGANVLT	TRBJ2-6	16	TRBV29-1
ASSQETSGGPEQF	TRBJ2-1	13	TRBV4-2
ASLQGSSYNEQF	TRBJ2-1	12	TRBV10-3
AWSSQGAKPEAF	TRBJ1-1	12	TRBV30
ASSSGVWANVLT	TRBJ2-6	12	TRBV5-1
ASSPGTDYGYT	TRBJ1-2	11	TRBV10-1
ASTLAGILGYGYT	TRBJ1-2	13	TRBV2
ASSPSGTGGNYGYT	TRBJ1-2	14	TRBV7-9
ASTQGALGDEKLF	TRBJ1-4	13	TRBV2
ASRRSQGNQPQH	TRBJ1-5	12	TRBV27
AISPTGGEQF	TRBJ2-1	10	TRBV10-3